This T cell receptor (beta chain) was identified in a study of blood T cell repertoires in COVID-19. Overall study context: PBMCs, B-cell-depleted T cells, or T cells were the source of the cDNA or gDNA that made up the material.

Per the original methods: Cell counts per sample came from amplifying reference gene primers. Sequencing used immunoSEQ multiplex PCR; TCRdb keeps in-frame clones, though not all of them. From that table come the V and J calls and clone size; the DNA was used to work out D and trimming. The sample lists under 500,000 clones, 70% to 90% seen once, with roughly 1.9% in the top ten. Cohorts were determined from participant-reported clinical history. This CDR3 has 13 amino acids. In germline, CDR1 is SEHNR, CDR2 FQNEAQ (reference sequence). Between the trimmed V and J ends, which lost 9 bases and 1 base, there was a span of 10 bases.

The source is a woman younger than 30 with acute COVID-19. V is TRBV7-9 and J is TRBJ2-1, with a possible D match to TRBD2 (5 bases). The material sequenced was PBMCs or T cells enriched from blood (not recorded which). The CDR3 DNA reads as TGTGCCAGTCGGGGTGAGTCCTACAATGAGCAGTTCTTC. Its translation is CASRGESYNEQFF.